The clone carrying this TCR beta chain was seen ten or more times. What it binds is not known. This record belongs to a study of T cells in Graves' hyperthyroidism and ophthalmopathy. Study-level results: In blood, most of the thyroid clonotypes expanded above 0.001 were also present.

Regions amplified from RNA transcripts were the TCR beta CDR3 regions. Researchers ran a first-round RT-PCR on the TCR CDR3 using the HTBI primer set. TCRdb independently ran MiXCR on the multiplex PCR reads; one entry per CDR3 protein. The profile shows some 300,000 distinct CDR3 sequences, roughly 15% of them singletons. CDR1 is SGHTA, CDR2 FQGNSA, per germline. With V trimmed by 3 bases and J by 2 bases, 2 bases remained unmatched. The CDR3 is 14 residues long. Newly diagnosed hyperthyroidism patients aged 18 to 65 years had disease lasting under 2 months. Sequencing input: blood. This sequence joins TRBV7-2 and TRBJ2-7; 9 bases map to TRBD2. The receptor's source is a woman aged 30 to 39 with Graves' hyperthyroidism that later progressed to Graves' ophthalmopathy. Here the CDR3 reads CASSLTSGPYEQYF. DNA of the CDR3: TGTGCCAGCAGCTTGACTAGCGGCCCCTACGAGCAGTACTTC.